This T cell receptor (beta chain) is drawn from a study of CD8 T cells in ankylosing spondylitis. From germline, CDR1 is MNHEY and CDR2 SVGAGI. The ends lost 4 bases at V and 1 base at J; junction bases unmatched: 4. The CDR3 is made up of 16 amino acids. This clonotype was seen repeatedly, ten times or more. TCRdb recomputed calls from the 5' RACE reads with MiXCR, one row per CDR3 protein. The table shows some 180,000 distinct CDR3 sequences, with about 20% occurring only once. The TCR originated in a male donor aged 10-30 years with ankylosing spondylitis or in good health (not recorded which). Sequenced input: blood, either unsorted or a sorted T cell fraction (not recorded which). The chain carries TRBV6-5 and TRBJ2-2, with 9 bases matching TRBD1. CDR3 residues: CASSSYRGQNTGELFF. The CDR3 bases are TGTGCCAGCAGTTCGTACAGGGGGCAGAACACCGGGGAGCTGTTTTTT.